These 16 T cell receptor beta chains came from one sample sequenced in a study of beta chain features in type 1 diabetes. Broader study findings: TCRB CDR3 length was moderately but significantly reduced in all four CD4+ subsets of Type 1 diabetes patients.

TCRB transcripts that were expressed got sequenced, as all of the isolated RNA had been reverse transcribed. Only in-frame clones appear in the TCRdb table, and some are missing; sequencing was by immunoSEQ multiplex PCR. The sample carries under 300,000 clones, around 22% recorded once. No antigen has been identified for these receptors. The sample consisted of naive CD4+ T cells from blood. These TCRs come from a woman aged 25-40 years with type 1 diabetes.

The V and J genes are TRBV5-8 and TRBJ2-1; D remains unclear. CDR1 is SGHTS and CDR2 is YDEGEE in the germline V gene. The CDR3 spans 17 residues. Trimming stripped 1 base from V and 7 bases from J, with 21 bases between. The CDR3: CASSLFGVMASINEQFF. In nucleotides, the CDR3 is TGTGCCAGCAGCTTGTTCGGTGTAATGGCTAGTATTAATGAGCAGTTCTTC.

This clone has just a few counts. This sequence joins TRBV30 and TRBJ2-5; D remains unclear. Deletions cut 2 bases from V and 5 bases from J, with 9 bases between. CDR1 and CDR2 (germline): GTSNPN, SVGIG (reference sequence). The CDR3 has 12 amino acids. CDR3 in DNA: TGTGCCTGGAGTCTAACCAGGGAGACCCAGTACTTC. The encoded protein is CAWSLTRETQYF.

In its sample, this clone was seen a few times. This chain links TRBV27 with TRBJ2-5, with TRBD1 as a possible D gene (6 bases). The J call could be wrong; TRBJ2-7 is a better fit for the DNA end. Per germline, CDR1 MNHEY and CDR2 SMNVEV (reference sequence). This CDR3 spans 12 amino acids. In DNA, the CDR3 is TGTGCCAGCAGTTTCATCAGGGGCGAGCAGTACTTC. It specifies CASSFIRGEQYF.

J is TRBJ1-1 and V is TRBV5-6; 10 positions match TRBD1. CDR3 length: 14 residues. Germline CDR1 SGHDT, CDR2 YYEEEE. Trimming at V came to 4 bases and at J to 4 bases, leaving 4 bases not matched to a gene. The CDR3 DNA reads as TGTGCCAGCAGCCTGAGGACAGGGGGCACTGAAGCTTTCTTT. Its translation: CASSLRTGGTEAFF.

The table lists this clone with a few counts. The chain couples TRBV27 to TRBJ2-5; 9 bases are shared with TRBD1. V trimming: 5 bases; J trimming: 5 bases; junction bases outside the gene matches: 9. Germline CDR1 MNHEY, CDR2 SMNVEV (reference sequence). This CDR3 spans 15 amino acids. The CDR3 is CASSARDRVWETQYF. CDR3 nucleotide sequence: TGTGCCAGCAGTGCCCGGGACAGGGTGTGGGAGACCCAGTACTTC.

The V call is TRBV15, the J call TRBJ2-1, with D possibly matching TRBD2 (6 bases). Germline V gives CDR1 LNHNV, CDR2 YYDKDF (reference sequence). There are 16 residues in the CDR3. Trimming removed 8 bases from V and 1 base from J, with 18 bases in between. As DNA, the CDR3 is TGTGCCACCCTATCTATGTCGGGAGATTCCTACAATGAGCAGTTCTTC. Translated: CATLSMSGDSYNEQFF.

The chain employs TRBV10-2 and TRBJ1-1; 7 nucleotides align to TRBD1. The CDR3 is made up of 14 amino acids. The germline V gene has CDR1 WSHSY and CDR2 SAAADI. V trimming: 7 bases; J trimming: 0 bases; junction bases outside the gene matches: 5. CDR3 DNA: TGCGCCAGCACCCCGACAGGGTTGAACACTGAAGCTTTCTTT. Encoded protein: CASTPTGLNTEAFF.

The chain joins TRBV7-9 to TRBJ2-3, with 8 bases that match TRBD1. V lost 8 bases to trimming and J lost 6 bases; unmatched junction nucleotides: 7. This CDR3 comprises 13 residues. CDR1 is SEHNR and CDR2 is FQNEAQ in the germline V gene (reference sequence). CDR3 amino acids: CASGQGMADTQYF. The CDR3 nucleotides are TGTGCCAGCGGACAGGGCATGGCGGATACGCAGTATTTT.

This clone was counted between two and nine times. This sequence joins TRBV7-9 and TRBJ2-3; D possibly corresponds to TRBD1 (5 bases). The V and J ends lost 1 base and 0 bases respectively, with 5 bases between them. CDR1 is SEHNR and CDR2 is FQNEAQ in the germline V gene (reference sequence). The CDR3 is 14 residues long. The CDR3 sequence is CASSLGQSTDTQYF. The CDR3 DNA follows: TGTGCCAGCAGCTTAGGACAGAGCACAGATACGCAGTATTTT. The full variable domain, its missing parts supplied by reference TRBV7-9 and TRBJ2-3, is DTGVSQNPRHKITKRGQNVTFRCDPISEHNRLYWYRQTLGQGPEFLTYFQNEAQLEKSRLLSDRFSAERPKGSFSTLEIQRTEQGDSAMYLCASSLGQSTDTQYFGPGTRLTVL.

This clone was seen a handful of times. The rearrangement joins TRBV29-1 to TRBJ1-2; maybe TRBD1 (6 bases). The CDR3 runs 11 residues. Germline CDR1 is SQVTM and CDR2 is ANQGSEA. Between the trimmed V and J ends, which lost 7 bases and 7 bases, there was a span of 13 bases. In DNA, the CDR3 is TGCAGCGCGGGGACATCCGGTGGCTACACCTTC. Translation: CSAGTSGGYTF.

This clone showed up just a few times. The rearrangement uses TRBV7-9 and TRBJ2-5, with 11 bases lining up with TRBD1. Trimming at V came to 5 bases and at J to 4 bases, leaving 3 bases not matched to a gene. Germline lookup yields CDR1 SEHNR and CDR2 FQNEAQ (reference sequence). The CDR3 contains 14 residues. The CDR3 nucleotides are TGTGCCAGCAGCGAGGACAGGGGGCGAGAGACCCAGTACTTC. This codes for CASSEDRGRETQYF.

The chain employs TRBV11-2 and TRBJ2-7; no firm D call. Trimming removed 0 bases at V and 6 bases at J, with 6 bases between. Per germline, CDR1 SGHAT and CDR2 FQNNGV. The CDR3 has 12 residues. The CDR3 here is CASSLELGEQYF. The CDR3 DNA sequence: TGTGCCAGCAGCTTAGAGCTCGGCGAGCAGTACTTC.

The chain uses TRBV29-1 and TRBJ1-1; TRBD1 might be the D (6 bases). V was clipped by 4 bases and J by 3 bases, with 18 bases between them. CDR3 length equals 15 residues. Germline V gene data show CDR1 as SQVTM and CDR2 as ANQGSEA. The CDR3 reads CSVGGSGTSDTEAFF. CDR3 nucleotide sequence: TGCAGCGTTGGGGGGTCCGGGACATCGGACACTGAAGCTTTCTTT.

On this clone itself: This CDR3 is also generated by other DNA sequences in the sample. The rearrangement links TRBV5-1 to TRBJ2-7; D gene ambiguous. Germline CDR1 reads SGHRS; CDR2 reads YFSETQ. The CDR3 runs to 15 residues. V lost 0 bases to trimming and J lost 0 bases, with 10 bases between them. As DNA, the CDR3 is TGCGCCAGCAGCTTGGCCGGCGGTAGCTCCTACGAGCAGTACTTC. This translates into CASSLAGGSSYEQYF.

This clone was seen a single time. The chain employs TRBV5-1 and TRBJ2-1, with TRBD2 matching 11 bases. J gave up 3 bases and V 4 bases, and 3 bases lay outside the gene matches. Germline CDR1 is SGHRS and CDR2 is YFSETQ. The CDR3 length is 15 residues. CDR3 DNA sequence: TGCGCCAGCAGCGCCACTAGCGGGAGCTACAATGAGCAGTTCTTC. It encodes CASSATSGSYNEQFF.

This clone was counted only a few times. V and J are TRBV18 and TRBJ2-3; D uncertain. There are 15 residues in the CDR3. V lost 1 base and J lost 1, with 9 bases in between. Germline CDR1 reads KGHSH; CDR2 reads LQKENI. This CDR3 is CASSPQDGGTDTQYF. CDR3 DNA sequence: TGTGCCAGCTCACCACAGGATGGAGGCACAGATACGCAGTATTTT.